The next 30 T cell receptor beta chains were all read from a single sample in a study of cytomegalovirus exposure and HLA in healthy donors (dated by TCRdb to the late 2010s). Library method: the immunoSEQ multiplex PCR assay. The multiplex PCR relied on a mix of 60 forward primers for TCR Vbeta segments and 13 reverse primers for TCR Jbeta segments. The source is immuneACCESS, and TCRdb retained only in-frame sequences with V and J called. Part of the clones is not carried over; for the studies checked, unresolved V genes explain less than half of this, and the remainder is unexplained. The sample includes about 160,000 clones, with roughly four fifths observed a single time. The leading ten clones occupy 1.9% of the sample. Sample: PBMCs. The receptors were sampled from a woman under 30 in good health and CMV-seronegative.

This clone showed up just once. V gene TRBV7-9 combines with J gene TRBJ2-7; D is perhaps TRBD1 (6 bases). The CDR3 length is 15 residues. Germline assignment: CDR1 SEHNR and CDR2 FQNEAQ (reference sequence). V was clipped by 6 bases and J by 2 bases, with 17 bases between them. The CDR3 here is CASSSPGARAYEQYF. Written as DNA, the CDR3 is TGTGCCAGCAGTTCCCCAGGGGCTCGAGCCTACGAGCAGTACTTC.

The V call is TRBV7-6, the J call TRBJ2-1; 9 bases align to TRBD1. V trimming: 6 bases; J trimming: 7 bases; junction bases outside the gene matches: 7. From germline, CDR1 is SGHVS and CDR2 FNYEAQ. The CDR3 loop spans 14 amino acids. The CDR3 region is CASRAGTGKNEQFF. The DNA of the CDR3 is TGTGCCAGCAGGGCCGGGACAGGGAAGAATGAGCAGTTCTTC.

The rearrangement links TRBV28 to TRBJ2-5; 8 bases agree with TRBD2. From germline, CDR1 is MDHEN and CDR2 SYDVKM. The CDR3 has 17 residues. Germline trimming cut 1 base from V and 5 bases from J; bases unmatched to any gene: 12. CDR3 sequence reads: CASSLSKASGLGETQYF. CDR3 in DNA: TGTGCCAGCAGTTTATCGAAGGCTAGCGGGCTGGGGGAGACCCAGTACTTC.

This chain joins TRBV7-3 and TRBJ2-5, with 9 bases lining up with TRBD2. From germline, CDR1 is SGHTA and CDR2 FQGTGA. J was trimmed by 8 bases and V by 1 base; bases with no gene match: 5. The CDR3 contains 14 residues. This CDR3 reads CASSLISGSYTQYF. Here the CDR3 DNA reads TGTGCCAGCAGCTTAATTAGCGGGAGCTATACCCAGTACTTC.

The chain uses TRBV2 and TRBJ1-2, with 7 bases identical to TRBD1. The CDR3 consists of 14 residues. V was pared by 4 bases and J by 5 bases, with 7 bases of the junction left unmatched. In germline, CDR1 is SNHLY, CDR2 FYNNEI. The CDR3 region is CASSVAGTEYGYTF. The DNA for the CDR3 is TGTGCCAGCAGTGTTGCCGGGACAGAGTATGGCTACACCTTC. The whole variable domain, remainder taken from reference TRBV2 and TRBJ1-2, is EPEVTQTPSHQVTQMGQEVILRCVPISNHLYFYWYRQILGQKVEFLVSFYNNEISEKSEIFDDQFSVERPDGSNFTLKIRSTKLEDSAMYFCASSVAGTEYGYTFGSGTRLTVV.

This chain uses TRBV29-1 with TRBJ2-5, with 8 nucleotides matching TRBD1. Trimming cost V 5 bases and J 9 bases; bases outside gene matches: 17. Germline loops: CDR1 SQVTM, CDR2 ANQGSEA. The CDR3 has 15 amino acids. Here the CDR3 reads CSVTDPGTGGDAQYF. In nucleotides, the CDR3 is TGCAGCGTTACCGATCCAGGGACAGGTGGTGATGCCCAGTACTTC.

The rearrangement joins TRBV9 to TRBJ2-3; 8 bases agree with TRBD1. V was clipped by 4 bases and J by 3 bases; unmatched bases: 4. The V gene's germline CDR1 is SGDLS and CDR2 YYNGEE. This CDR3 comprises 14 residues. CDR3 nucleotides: TGTGCCAGCAGCATCACAGGGGGAACAGATACGCAGTATTTT. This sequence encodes CASSITGGTDTQYF.

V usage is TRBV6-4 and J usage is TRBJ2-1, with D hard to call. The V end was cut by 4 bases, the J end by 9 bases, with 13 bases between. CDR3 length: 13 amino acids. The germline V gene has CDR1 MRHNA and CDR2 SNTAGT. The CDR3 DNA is TGTGCCAGCAGTGTCCAAAGATACGGTGAGCAGTTCTTC. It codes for CASSVQRYGEQFF.

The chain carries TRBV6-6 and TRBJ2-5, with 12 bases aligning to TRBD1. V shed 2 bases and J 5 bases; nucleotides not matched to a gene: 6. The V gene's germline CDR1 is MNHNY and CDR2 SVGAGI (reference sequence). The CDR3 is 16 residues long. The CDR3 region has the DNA TGTGCCAGCAGTTACGCCGGGACAGGGGGCAGCGAGACCCAGTACTTC. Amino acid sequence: CASSYAGTGGSETQYF.

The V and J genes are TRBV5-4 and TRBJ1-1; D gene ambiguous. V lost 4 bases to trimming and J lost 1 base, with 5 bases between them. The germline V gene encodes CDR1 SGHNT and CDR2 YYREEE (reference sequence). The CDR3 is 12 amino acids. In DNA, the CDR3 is TGTGCCAGCAGCACAAGGAACACTGAAGCTTTCTTT. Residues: CASSTRNTEAFF.

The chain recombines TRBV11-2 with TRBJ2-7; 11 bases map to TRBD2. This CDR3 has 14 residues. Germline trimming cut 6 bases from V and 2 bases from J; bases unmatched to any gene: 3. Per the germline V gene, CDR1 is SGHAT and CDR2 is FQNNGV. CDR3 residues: CASSYSGRAYEQYF. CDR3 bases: TGTGCCAGCAGTTATAGCGGGAGGGCCTACGAGCAGTACTTC.

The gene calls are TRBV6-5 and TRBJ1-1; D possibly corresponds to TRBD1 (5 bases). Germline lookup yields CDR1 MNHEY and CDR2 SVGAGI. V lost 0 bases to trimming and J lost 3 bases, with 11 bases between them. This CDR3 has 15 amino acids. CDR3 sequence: CASSYSISGYTEAFF. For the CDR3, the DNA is TGTGCCAGCAGTTACTCGATATCAGGGTACACTGAAGCTTTCTTT.

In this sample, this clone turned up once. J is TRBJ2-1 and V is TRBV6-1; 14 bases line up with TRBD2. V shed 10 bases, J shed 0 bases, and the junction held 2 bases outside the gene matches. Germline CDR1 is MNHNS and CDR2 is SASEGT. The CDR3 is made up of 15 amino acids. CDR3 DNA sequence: TGTGCCACCGGGACTAGCGGGAGCTCCTACAATGAGCAGTTCTTC. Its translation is CATGTSGSSYNEQFF.

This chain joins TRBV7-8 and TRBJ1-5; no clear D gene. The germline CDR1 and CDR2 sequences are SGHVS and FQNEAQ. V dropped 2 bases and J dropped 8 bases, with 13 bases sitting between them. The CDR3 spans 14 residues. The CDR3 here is CASSLTGLLEPQHF. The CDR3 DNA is TGTGCCAGCAGCTTAACCGGTCTTTTGGAGCCCCAGCATTTT.

The CDR3, as DNA: TGTGCCAGCATCACCCTGGGGCAGGGAGGCTACACCTTC. Its protein product is CASITLGQGGYTF. The J gene is TRBJ1-2, the V gene TRBV28; possibly TRBD1 for D (5 bases). Germline assignment: CDR1 MDHEN and CDR2 SYDVKM. Trimming pared 7 bases from V and 8 bases from J, leaving 17 bases between. This CDR3 is 13 amino acids long.

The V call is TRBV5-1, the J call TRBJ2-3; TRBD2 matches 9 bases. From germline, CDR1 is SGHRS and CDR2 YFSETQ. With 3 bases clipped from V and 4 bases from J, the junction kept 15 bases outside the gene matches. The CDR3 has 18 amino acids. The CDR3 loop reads CASSSLGGGAGSADTQYF. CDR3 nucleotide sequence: TGCGCCAGCAGCTCTTTGGGCGGGGGGGCTGGTTCTGCAGATACGCAGTATTTT.

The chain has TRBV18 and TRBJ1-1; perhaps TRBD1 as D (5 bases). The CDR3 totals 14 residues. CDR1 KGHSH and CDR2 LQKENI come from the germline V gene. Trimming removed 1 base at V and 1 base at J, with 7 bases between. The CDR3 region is CASSPQGKNTEAFF. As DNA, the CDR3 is TGTGCCAGCTCACCACAGGGGAAGAACACTGAAGCTTTCTTT. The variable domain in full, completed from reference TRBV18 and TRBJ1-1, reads NAGVMQNPRHLVRRRGQEARLRCSPMKGHSHVYWYRQLPEEGLKFMVYLQKENIIDESGMPKERFSAEFPKEGPSILRIQQVVRGDSAAYFCASSPQGKNTEAFFGQGTRLTVV.

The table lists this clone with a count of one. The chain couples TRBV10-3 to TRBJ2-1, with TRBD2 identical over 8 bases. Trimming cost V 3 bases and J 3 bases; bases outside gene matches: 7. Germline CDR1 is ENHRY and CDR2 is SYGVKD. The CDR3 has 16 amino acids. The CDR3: CAISDLAGQIYNEQFF. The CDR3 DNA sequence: TGTGCCATCAGTGATTTAGCGGGGCAGATCTACAATGAGCAGTTCTTC.

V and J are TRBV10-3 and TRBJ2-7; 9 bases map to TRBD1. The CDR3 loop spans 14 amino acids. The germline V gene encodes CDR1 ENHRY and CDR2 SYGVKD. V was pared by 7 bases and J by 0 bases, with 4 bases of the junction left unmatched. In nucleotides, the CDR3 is TGTGCCATCAAGACAGGGGGAAGCTCCTACGAGCAGTACTTC. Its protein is CAIKTGGSSYEQYF.

The CDR3, as DNA: TGTGCCAGCAGAACCTTTGGACAGGCCTATGGCTACACCTTC. It is translated as CASRTFGQAYGYTF. This chain links TRBV6-5 with TRBJ1-2, with 7 nucleotides matching TRBD1. Germline V gives CDR1 MNHEY, CDR2 SVGAGI. The CDR3 spans 14 residues. Germline trimming cut 6 bases from V and 4 bases from J; bases unmatched to any gene: 8.

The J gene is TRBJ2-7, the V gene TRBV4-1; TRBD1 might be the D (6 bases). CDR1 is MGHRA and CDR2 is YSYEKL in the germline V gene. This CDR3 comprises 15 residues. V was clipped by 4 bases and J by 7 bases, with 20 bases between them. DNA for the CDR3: TGCGCCAGCAGCCCGACGGGAAACAGGGTGGAGGAGCAGTACTTC. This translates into CASSPTGNRVEEQYF.

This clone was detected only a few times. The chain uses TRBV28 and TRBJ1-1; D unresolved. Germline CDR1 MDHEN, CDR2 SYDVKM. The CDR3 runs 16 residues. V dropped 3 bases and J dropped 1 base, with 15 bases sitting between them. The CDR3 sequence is CASSFTRVGGNTEAFF. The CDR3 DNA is TGTGCCAGCAGTTTCACCCGTGTGGGAGGGAACACTGAAGCTTTCTTT.

DNA of the CDR3: TGTGCCAGCAGTTTATCGATAGAATCTTACGAGCAGTACTTC. It yields the protein CASSLSIESYEQYF. V and J are TRBV27 and TRBJ2-7; D not certain. This CDR3 has 14 amino acids. Germline V gene lookup returns CDR1 MNHEY and CDR2 SMNVEV (reference sequence). The V and J ends lost 0 bases and 4 bases respectively, with 10 bases between them.

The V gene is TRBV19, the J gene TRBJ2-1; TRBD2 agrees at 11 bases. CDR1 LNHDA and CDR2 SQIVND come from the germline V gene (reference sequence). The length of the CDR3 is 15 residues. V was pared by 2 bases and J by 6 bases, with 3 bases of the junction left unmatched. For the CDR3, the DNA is TGTGCCAGTAGTATAACTAGCGGGAGTTTCAATGAGCAGTTCTTC. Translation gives CASSITSGSFNEQFF.

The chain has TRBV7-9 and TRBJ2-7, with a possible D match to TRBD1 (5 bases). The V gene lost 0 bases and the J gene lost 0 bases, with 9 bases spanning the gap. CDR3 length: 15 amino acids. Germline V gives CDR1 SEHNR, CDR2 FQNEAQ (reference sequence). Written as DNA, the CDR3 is TGTGCCAGCAGCTTAGCATTAGGGGACTCCTACGAGCAGTACTTC. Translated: CASSLALGDSYEQYF.

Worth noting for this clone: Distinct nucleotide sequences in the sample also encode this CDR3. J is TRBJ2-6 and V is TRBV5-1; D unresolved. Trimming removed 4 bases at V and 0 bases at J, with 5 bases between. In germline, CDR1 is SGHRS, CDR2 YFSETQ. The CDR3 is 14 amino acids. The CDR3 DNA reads TGCGCCAGCAGCGGAGACTCTGGGGCCAACGTCCTGACTTTC. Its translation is CASSGDSGANVLTF.

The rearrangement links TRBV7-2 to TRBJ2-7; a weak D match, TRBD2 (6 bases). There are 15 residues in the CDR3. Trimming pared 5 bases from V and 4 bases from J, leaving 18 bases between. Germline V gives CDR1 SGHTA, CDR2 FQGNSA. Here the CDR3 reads CASSPGPTGGYEQYF. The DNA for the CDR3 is TGTGCCAGCAGCCCCGGGCCCACCGGGGGATACGAGCAGTACTTC.

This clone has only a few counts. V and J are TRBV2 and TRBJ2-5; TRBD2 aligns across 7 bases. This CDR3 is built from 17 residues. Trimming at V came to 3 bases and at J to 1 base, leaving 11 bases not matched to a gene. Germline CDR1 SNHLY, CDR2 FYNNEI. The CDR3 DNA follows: TGTGCCAGCAGTGACTTTCTAGCGGAGAGACTCCAAGAGACCCAGTACTTC. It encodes CASSDFLAERLQETQYF.

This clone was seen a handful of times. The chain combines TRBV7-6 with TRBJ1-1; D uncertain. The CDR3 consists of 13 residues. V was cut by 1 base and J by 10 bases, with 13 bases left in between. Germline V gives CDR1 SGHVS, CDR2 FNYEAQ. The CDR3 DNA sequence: TGTGCCAGCAGCTTAGGGGTCGGAGGGATAGCTTTCTTT. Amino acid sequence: CASSLGVGGIAFF.

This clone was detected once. The CDR3 protein is CASKRDRGNYGYTF. DNA of the CDR3: TGTGCCAGCAAACGGGACAGGGGTAACTATGGCTACACCTTC. This chain links TRBV6-1 with TRBJ1-2; 10 bases align to TRBD1. V was clipped by 7 bases and J by 1 base; unmatched bases: 3. Looked up from germline, CDR1 is MNHNS and CDR2 is SASEGT. This CDR3 has 14 residues.